This T cell receptor (beta chain) was sequenced for a study of human T cells and chemical hapten exposure. This clonotype has a count of ten or more. TCRdb reanalysed the RACE reads using MiXCR and keeps one entry per CDR3 protein. The sample consists of some 82,000 distinct CDR3 sequences, about 10% of them appearing once. Time point noted: patch test 1, 2 weeks after DPC sensitization. Documented treatment: therapeutic diphenylcyclopropenone sensitization with weekly scalp DPC. The sequence was collected from a woman between 45 and 65 years old with alopecia areata. Some clones in this sample may be carry-over from other donors' samples. Source: whole blood, taken in connection with sensitization to the hapten diphenylcyclopropenone (DPC).

For the CDR3, the DNA is TGTGCCAGCAGCTTATCGGGAATGGGGCCCTACGAGCAGTACTTC. Amino acids: CASSLSGMGPYEQYF. J is TRBJ2-7 and V is TRBV11-2, with D possibly being TRBD1 or TRBD2 (5 bases each). CDR1 and CDR2 (germline): SGHAT, FQNNGV. The ends were cut back, 2 bases at V and 2 bases at J, with 13 bases in the middle. CDR3 size: 15 residues.